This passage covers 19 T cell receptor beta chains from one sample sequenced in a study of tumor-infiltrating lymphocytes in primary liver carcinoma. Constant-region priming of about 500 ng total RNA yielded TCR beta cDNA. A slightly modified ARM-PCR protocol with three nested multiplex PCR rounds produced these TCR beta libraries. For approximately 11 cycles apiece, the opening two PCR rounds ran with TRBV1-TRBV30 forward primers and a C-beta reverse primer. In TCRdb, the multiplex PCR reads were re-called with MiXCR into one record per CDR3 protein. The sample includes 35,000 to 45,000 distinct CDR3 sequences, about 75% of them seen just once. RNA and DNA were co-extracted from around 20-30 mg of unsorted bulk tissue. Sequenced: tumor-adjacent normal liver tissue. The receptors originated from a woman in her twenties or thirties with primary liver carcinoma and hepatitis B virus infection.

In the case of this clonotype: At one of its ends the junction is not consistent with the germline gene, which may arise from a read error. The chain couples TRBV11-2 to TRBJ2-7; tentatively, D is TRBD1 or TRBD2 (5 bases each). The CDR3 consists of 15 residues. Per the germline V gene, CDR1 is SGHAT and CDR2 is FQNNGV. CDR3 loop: CASSLSGTGSNEHYF. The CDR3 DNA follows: TGTGCCAGCAGCTTATCCGGGACGGGGTCCAACGAGCACTACTTC.

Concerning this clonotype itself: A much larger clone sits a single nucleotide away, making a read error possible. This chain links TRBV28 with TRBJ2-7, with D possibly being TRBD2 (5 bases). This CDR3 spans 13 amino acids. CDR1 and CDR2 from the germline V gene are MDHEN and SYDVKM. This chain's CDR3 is CVSEPGGTYEQYF. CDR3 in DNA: TGTGTCAGCGAGCCTGGAGGAACCTACGAGCAGTACTTC.

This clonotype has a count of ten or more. The CDR3 protein is CASSPGTSGYNEQFF. The CDR3 nucleotides read TGTGCCAGCAGCCCCGGGACTAGCGGGTACAATGAGCAGTTCTTC. The chain couples TRBV6-2 or TRBV6-3 to TRBJ2-1; 12 bases line up with TRBD2. Unmatched junction bases numbered 4, after V lost 6 bases and J lost 4 bases. Per germline, CDR1 MNHEY and CDR2 SVGEGT. The CDR3 is 15 residues long.

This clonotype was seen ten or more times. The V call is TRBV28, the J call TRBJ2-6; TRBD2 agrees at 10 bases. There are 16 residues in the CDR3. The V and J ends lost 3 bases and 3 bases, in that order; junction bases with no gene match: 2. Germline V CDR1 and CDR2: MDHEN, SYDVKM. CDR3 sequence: CASSFLAGDGANVLTF. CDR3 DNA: TGTGCCAGCAGTTTCCTAGCGGGAGATGGGGCCAACGTCCTGACTTTC.

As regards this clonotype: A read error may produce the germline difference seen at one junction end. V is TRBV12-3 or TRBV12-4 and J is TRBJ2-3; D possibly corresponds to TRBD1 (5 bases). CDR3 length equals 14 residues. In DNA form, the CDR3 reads TGTGCCAGCAGAACGGGTGGGGCGACAGATACGGAGTATTTT. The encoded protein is CASRTGGATDTEYF.

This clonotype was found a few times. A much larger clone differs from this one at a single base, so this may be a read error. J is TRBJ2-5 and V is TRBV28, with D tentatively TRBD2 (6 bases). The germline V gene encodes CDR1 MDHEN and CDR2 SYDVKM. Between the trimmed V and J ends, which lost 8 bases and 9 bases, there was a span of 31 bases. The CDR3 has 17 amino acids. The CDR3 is CASATSRKLRGIWAQYF. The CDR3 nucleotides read TGTGCCAGCGCGACTAGTCGGAAACTTAGGGGTATTTGGGCCCAGTACTTC.

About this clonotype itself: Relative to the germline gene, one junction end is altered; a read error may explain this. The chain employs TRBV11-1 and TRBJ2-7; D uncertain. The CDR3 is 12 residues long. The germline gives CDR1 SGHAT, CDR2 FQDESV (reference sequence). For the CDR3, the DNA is TGTGCCAGCAGCCTCATGGGTTACGAGCAGCACTTT. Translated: CASSLMGYEQHF.

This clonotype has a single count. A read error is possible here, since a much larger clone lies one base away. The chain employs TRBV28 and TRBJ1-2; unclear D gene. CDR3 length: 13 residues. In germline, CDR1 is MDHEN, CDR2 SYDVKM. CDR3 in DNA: TGTGCCAGCACTGTCCGGAGCTTCTATGACTACACCTTC. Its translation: CASTVRSFYDYTF.

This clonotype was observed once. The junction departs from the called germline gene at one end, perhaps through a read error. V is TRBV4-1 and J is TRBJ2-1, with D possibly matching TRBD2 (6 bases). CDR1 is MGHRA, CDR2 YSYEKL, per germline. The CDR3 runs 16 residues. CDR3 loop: CASSHDAGSSYSEQFF. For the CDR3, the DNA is TGCGCCAGCAGCCACGACGCGGGAAGCTCCTACAGTGAGCAGTTCTTC.

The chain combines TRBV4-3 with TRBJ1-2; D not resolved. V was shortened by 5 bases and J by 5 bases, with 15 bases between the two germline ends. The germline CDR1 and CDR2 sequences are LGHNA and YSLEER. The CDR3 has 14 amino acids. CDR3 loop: CASSVELEIYGYTF. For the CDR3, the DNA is TGCGCCAGCAGCGTAGAGTTGGAGATATATGGCTACACCTTC.

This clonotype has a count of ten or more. The CDR3 spells CSVGQSTGVGEQYF. For the CDR3, the DNA is TGCAGCGTTGGCCAATCAACAGGGGTGGGCGAGCAGTACTTC. The chain links TRBV29-1 to TRBJ2-7, with 7 nucleotides matching TRBD1. There are 14 residues in the CDR3. Germline lookup yields CDR1 SQVTM and CDR2 ANQGSEA. The ends lost 4 bases at V and 6 bases at J; junction bases unmatched: 12.

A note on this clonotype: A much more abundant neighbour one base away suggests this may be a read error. The CDR3 coding sequence is TGTGCCAGCAGCTTAGAAGGGACTTCTTTTGAGAAGTTCTTC. It codes for CASSLEGTSFEKFF. J is TRBJ2-1 and V is TRBV7-9; D may be TRBD2 (6 bases). The V gene's germline CDR1 is SEHNR and CDR2 FQNEAQ (reference sequence). The CDR3 consists of 14 residues.

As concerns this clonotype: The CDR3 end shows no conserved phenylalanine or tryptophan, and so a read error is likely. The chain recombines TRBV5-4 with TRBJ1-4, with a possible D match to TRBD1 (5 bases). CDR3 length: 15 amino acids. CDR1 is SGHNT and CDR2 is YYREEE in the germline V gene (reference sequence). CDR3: CASSANRGLNERLFV. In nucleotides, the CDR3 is TGTGCCAGCAGCGCCAACCGGGGCCTTAATGAAAGACTGTTTGTT.

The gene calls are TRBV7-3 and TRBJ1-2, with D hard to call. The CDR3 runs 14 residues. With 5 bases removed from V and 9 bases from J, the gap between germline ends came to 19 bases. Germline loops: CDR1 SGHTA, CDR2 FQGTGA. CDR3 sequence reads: CASSPGGGSGCYTF. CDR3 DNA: TGTGCCAGCAGCCCCGGCGGCGGGTCAGGATGCTACACCTTC.

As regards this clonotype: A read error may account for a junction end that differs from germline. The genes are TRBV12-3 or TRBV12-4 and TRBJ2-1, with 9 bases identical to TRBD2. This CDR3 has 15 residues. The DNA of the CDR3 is TGTGCCAGTAGTTGCGCTGCGGGAGGGTACAATGAGCAGTTCTTC. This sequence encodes CASSCAAGGYNEQFF.

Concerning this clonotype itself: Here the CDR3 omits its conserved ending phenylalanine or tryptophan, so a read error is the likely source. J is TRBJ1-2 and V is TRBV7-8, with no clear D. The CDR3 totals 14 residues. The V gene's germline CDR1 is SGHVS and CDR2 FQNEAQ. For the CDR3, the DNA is TGTGCCAGCAGCTTAGCACCAGCTAACTTTGGCTACACCCTC. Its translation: CASSLAPANFGYTL.

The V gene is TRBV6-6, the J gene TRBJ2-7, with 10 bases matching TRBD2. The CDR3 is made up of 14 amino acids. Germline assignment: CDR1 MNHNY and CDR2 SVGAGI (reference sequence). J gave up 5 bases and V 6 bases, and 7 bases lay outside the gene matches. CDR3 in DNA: TGTGCCAGCAGCCGAACTAGCGGGATCCACGAGCAGTACTTC. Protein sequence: CASSRTSGIHEQYF.

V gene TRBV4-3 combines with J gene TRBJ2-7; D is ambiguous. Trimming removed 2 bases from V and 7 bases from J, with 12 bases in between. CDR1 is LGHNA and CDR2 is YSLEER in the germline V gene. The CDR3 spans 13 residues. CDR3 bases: TGCGCCAGCAGCCAAATTTTTCGTTGTGAGCAGTACTTC. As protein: CASSQIFRCEQYF.

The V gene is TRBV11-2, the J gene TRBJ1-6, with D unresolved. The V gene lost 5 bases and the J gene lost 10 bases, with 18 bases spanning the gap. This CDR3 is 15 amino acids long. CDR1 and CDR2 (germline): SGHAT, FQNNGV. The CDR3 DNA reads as TGTGCCAGCAGCGACTCGCTAACGGCCAGCTCACCCCTCCACTTT. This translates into CASSDSLTASSPLHF.